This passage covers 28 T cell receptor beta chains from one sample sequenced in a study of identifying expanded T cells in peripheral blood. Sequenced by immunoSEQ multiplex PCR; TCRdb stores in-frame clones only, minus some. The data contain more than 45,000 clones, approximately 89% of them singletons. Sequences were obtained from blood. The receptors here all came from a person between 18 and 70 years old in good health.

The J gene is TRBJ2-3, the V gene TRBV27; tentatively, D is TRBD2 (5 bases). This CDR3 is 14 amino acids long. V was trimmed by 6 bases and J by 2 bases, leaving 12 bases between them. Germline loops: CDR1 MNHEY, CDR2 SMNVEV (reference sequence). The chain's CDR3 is CASRASRNTDTQYF. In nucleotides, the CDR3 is TGTGCCAGCAGGGCTAGCAGGAACACAGATACGCAGTATTTT.

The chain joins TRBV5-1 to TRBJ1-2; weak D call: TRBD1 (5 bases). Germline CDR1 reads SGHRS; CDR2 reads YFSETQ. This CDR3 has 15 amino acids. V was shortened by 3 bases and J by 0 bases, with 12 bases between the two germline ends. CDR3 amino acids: CASSWVGEANYGYTF. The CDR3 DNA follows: TGCGCCAGCAGCTGGGTAGGGGAGGCTAACTATGGCTACACCTTC.

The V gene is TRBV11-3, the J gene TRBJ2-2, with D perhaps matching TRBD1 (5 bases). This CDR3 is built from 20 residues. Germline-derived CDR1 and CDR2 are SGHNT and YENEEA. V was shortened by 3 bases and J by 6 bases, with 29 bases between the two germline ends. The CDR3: CASSFPAPRQGVYRAGELFF. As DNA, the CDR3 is TGTGCCAGCAGCTTTCCGGCTCCGAGGCAGGGTGTATACCGGGCCGGGGAGCTGTTTTTT.

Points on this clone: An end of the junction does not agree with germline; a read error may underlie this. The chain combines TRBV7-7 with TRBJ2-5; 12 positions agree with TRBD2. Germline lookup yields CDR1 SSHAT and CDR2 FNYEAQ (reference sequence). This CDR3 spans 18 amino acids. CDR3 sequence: CASSLLAGGPGTAETQYF. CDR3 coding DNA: TGTGCTAGCAGCTTACTAGCGGGGGGCCCGGGGACTGCAGAGACCCAGTACTTC.

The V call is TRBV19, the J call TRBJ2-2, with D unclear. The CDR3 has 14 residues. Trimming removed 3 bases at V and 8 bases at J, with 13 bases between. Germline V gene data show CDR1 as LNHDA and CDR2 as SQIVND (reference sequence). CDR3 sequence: CASSIGHTTGELFF. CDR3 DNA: TGTGCCAGTAGTATCGGTCATACTACAGGGGAGCTGTTTTTT.

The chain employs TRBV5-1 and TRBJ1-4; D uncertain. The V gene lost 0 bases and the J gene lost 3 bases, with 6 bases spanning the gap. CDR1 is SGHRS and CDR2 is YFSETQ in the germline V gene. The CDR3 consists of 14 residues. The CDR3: CASSLARSNEKLFF. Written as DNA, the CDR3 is TGCGCCAGCAGCTTGGCCCGTTCTAATGAAAAACTGTTTTTT.

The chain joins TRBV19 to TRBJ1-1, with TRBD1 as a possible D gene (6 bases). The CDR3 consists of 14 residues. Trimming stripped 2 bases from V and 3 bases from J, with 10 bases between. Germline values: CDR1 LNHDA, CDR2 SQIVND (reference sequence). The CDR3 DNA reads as TGTGCCAGTAGTATAATCTCAGGGGACACTGAAGCTTTCTTT. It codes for CASSIISGDTEAFF.

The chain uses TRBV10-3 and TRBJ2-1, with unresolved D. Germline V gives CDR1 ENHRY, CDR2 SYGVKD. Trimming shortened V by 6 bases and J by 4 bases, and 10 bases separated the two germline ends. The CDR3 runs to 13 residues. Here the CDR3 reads CAISKTDYNEQFF. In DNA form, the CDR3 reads TGTGCCATCAGCAAGACGGATTACAATGAGCAGTTCTTC.

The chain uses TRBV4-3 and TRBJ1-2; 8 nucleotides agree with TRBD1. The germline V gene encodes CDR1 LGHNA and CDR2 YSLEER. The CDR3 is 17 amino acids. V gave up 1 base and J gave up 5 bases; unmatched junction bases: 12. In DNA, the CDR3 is TGCGCCAGCAGCCAAGCCGACAGGGGCCCAGAGGGTTATGGCTACACCTTC. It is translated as CASSQADRGPEGYGYTF.

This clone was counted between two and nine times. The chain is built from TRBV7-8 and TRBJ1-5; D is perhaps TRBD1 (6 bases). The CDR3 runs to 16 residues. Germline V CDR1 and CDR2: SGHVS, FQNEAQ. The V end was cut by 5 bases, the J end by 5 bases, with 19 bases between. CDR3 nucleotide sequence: TGTGCCAGCAGCCCTTACCTGGCAGGGGTCGATCAGCCCCAGCATTTT. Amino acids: CASSPYLAGVDQPQHF.

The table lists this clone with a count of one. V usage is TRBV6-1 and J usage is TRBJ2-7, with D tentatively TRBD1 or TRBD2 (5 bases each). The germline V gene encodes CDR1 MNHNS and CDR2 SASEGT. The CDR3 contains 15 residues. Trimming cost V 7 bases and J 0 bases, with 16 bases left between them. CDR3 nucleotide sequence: TGTGCCAGCAACCTCCGGGACCGCGGCTCCTACGAGCAGTACTTC. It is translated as CASNLRDRGSYEQYF.

The CDR3, as DNA: TGTGCCAGCAGCTTAGACAGAAGACTCTACGAGCAGTACTTC. Its protein is CASSLDRRLYEQYF. The chain is built from TRBV7-9 and TRBJ2-7; the D is unclear. This CDR3 has 14 residues. Germline V gene sequence: CDR1 SEHNR, CDR2 FQNEAQ (reference sequence). With 1 base removed from V and 3 bases from J, the gap between germline ends came to 10 bases.

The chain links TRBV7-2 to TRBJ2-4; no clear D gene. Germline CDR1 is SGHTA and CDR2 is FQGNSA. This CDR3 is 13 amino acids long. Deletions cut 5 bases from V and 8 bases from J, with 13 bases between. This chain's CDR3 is CASSRTSEDIQYF. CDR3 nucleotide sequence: TGTGCCAGCAGCAGGACGTCTGAGGACATTCAGTACTTC.

The CDR3 DNA sequence: TGTGCCAGCACGTTTCGCGAGGATCCTGGAAACACCATATATTTT. It yields the protein CASTFREDPGNTIYF. The gene calls are TRBV28 and TRBJ1-3, with no clear D. The CDR3 spans 15 residues. Trimming took 7 bases from V and 2 from J, leaving 15 bases between them. Looked up from germline, CDR1 is MDHEN and CDR2 is SYDVKM.

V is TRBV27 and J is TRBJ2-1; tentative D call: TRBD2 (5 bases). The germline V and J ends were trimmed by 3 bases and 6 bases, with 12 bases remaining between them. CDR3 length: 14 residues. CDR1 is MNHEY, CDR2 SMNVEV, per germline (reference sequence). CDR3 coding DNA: TGTGCCAGCAGTTTTGGGAGTGCGGTCAATGAGCAGTTCTTC. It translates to CASSFGSAVNEQFF.

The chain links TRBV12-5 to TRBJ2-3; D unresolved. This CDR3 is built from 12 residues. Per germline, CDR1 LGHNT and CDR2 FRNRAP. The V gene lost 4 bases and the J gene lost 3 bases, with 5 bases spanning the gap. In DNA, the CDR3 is TGTGCTAGTGGTTGGAAAACAGATACGCAGTATTTT. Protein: CASGWKTDTQYF.

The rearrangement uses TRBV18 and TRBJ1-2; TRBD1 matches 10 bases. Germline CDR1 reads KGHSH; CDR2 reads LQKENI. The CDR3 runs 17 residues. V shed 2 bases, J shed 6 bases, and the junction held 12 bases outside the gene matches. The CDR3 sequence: CASSPAPGQGTKNGYTF. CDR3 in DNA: TGTGCCAGCTCACCAGCGCCGGGACAGGGGACTAAGAATGGCTACACCTTC.

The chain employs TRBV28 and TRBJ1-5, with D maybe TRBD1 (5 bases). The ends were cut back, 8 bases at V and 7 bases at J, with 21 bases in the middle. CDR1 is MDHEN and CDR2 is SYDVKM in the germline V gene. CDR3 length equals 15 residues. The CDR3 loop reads CASGDSVVIGQPQHF. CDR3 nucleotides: TGTGCCAGCGGTGACAGCGTAGTCATCGGGCAGCCCCAGCATTTT.

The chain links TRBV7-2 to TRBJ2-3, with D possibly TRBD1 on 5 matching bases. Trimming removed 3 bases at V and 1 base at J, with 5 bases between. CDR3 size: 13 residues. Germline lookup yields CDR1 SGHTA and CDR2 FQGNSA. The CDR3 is CASSLTGTDTQYF. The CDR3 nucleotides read TGTGCCAGCAGCTTGACAGGCACAGATACGCAGTATTTT. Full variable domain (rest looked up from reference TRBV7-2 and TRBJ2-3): GAGVSQSPSNKVTEKGKDVELRCDPISGHTALYWYRQSLGQGLEFLIYFQGNSAPDKSGLPSDRFSAERTGGSVSTLTIQRTQQEDSAVYLCASSLTGTDTQYFGPGTRLTVL.

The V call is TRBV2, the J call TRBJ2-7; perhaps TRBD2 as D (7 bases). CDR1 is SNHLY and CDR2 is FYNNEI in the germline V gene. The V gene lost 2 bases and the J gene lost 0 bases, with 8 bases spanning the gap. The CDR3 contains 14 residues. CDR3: CASSERGGSYEQYF. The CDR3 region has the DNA TGTGCCAGCAGTGAAAGGGGGGGCTCCTACGAGCAGTACTTC.

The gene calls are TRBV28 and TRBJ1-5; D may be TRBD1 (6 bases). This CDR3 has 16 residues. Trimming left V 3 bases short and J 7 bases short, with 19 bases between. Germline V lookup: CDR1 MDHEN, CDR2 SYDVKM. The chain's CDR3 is CASSFMGGKSPQPQHF. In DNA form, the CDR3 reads TGTGCCAGCAGTTTTATGGGGGGCAAATCTCCCCAGCCCCAGCATTTT. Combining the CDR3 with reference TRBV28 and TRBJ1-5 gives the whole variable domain DVKVTQSSRYLVKRTGEKVFLECVQDMDHENMFWYRQDPGLGLRLIYFSYDVKMKEKGDIPEGYSVSREKKERFSLILESASTNQTSMYLCASSFMGGKSPQPQHFGDGTRLSIL.

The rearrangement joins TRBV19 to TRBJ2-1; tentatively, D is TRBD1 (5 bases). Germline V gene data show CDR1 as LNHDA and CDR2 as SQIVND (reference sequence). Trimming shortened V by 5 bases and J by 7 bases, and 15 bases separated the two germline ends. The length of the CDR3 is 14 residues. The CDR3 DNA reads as TGTGCCAGTAGTCTCCTCAGGGCTGGGAATGAGCAGTTCTTC. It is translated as CASSLLRAGNEQFF.

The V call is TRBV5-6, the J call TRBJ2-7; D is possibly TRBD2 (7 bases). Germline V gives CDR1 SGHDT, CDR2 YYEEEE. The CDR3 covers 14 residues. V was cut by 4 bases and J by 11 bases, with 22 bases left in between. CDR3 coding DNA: TGTGCCAGCAGCCCGCACCTGGGGGGGGGCGCGGAGTACTTC. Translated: CASSPHLGGGAEYF.

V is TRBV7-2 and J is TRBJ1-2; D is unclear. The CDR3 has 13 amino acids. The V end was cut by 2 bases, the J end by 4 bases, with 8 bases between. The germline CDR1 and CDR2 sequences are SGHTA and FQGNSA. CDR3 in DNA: TGTGCCAGCAGCTTAATCGTAAGCTATGGCTACACCTTC. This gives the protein CASSLIVSYGYTF.

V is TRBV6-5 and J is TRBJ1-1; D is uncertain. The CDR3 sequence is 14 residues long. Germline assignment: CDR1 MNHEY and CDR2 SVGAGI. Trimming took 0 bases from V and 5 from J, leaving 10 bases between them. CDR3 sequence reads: CASSYSRLRTEAFF. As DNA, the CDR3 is TGTGCCAGCAGTTACTCGAGATTAAGGACTGAAGCTTTCTTT.

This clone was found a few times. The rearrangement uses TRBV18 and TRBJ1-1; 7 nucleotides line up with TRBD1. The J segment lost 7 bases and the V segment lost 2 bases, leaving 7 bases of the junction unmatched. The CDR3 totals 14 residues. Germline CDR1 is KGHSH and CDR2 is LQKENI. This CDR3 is CASSPGGTALEAFF. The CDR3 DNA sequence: TGTGCCAGCTCACCAGGCGGGACAGCACTTGAAGCTTTCTTT.

The CDR3 region is CASSRDLSFQETQYF. In nucleotides, the CDR3 is TGTGCCAGCAGCCGTGATCTCAGCTTTCAAGAGACCCAGTACTTC. V is TRBV12-1 and J is TRBJ2-5. TRBV12-1 is designated a pseudogene. The CDR3 has 15 residues.

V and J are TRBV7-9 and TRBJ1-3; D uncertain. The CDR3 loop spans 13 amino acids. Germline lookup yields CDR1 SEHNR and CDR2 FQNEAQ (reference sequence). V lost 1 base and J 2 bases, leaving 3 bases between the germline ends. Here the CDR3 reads CASSLDTGNTIYF. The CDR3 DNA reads TGTGCCAGCAGCTTAGACACTGGAAACACCATATATTTT. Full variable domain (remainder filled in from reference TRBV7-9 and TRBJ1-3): DTGVSQNPRHKITKRGQNVTFRCDPISEHNRLYWYRQTLGQGPEFLTYFQNEAQLEKSRLLSDRFSAERPKGSFSTLEIQRTEQGDSAMYLCASSLDTGNTIYFGEGSWLTVV.